This T cell receptor (beta chain) was identified in a study of blood T cell repertoires in COVID-19. On the study more broadly: COVID-19 samples, acute and convalescent, were from the United States, Italy and Spain. PBMCs, B-cell-depleted T cells, or T cells were the source of the cDNA or gDNA that made up the material.

Deletions cut 7 bases from V and 13 bases from J, with 30 bases between. Germline CDR1 MRHNA, CDR2 SNTAGT. This CDR3 spans 16 amino acids. Sequencing was performed with immunoSEQ multiplex PCR; in TCRdb, only in-frame clones are kept and a portion is missing. This table has about 36,000 clones, just under 85% appearing once. The sample was peripheral blood. The chain recombines TRBV6-4 with TRBJ2-3; tentative D call: TRBD2 (6 bases). This TCR was recovered from a human donor in a cohort sampled during active COVID-19. Here the CDR3 reads CASIRQTDGYAGRKYF. The CDR3 DNA is TGTGCCAGCATCCGACAGACTGACGGATACGCGGGGAGGAAGTATTTT.